This TCR beta chain was retrieved from a study of OX40 agonist ivuxolimab in advanced cancers. Baseline, cycle 4 day 1, and cycle 7 day 1 were the blood sampling points. V gave up 1 base and J gave up 0 bases, with 16 bases separating them. The CDR3 length is 17 residues. Germline CDR1 is SGHKS and CDR2 is YYEKEE (reference sequence). This clone was picked up a small number of times. Profiled with immunoSEQ multiplex PCR; TCRdb holds only in-frame clones, not every one. In the table there are about 73,000 clones, roughly four fifths of which are singletons. The chain combines TRBV5-5 with TRBJ1-1; D ambiguous. This receptor was obtained from an adult with an advanced solid tumor such as melanoma, head and neck, liver or kidney cancer. The source was CD4+ or CD8+ T cells sorted from blood, collected in a trial of the OX40 agonist ivuxolimab. CDR3 nucleotides: TGTGCCAGCAGCTTGTTTCTAGTCCGAGCCCTGAACACTGAAGCTTTCTTT. It translates to CASSLFLVRALNTEAFF.